This TCR beta chain was obtained from a study of T-cell memory formation after mild COVID-19. MiXCR was run by TCRdb on the 5' RACE reads, yielding one entry per CDR3 protein. The profile shows roughly 200,000 distinct CDR3 sequences, 16% of them singletons. This clonotype was counted many times. Its antigen is currently unknown. Trimming pared 6 bases from V and 6 bases from J, leaving 14 bases between. The CDR3 spans 13 residues. Study-level points and caveats: CD4/CD8 balance characterized clones contracting day 15 to 85, and CD4+ skew characterized later expanders.

This receptor was taken from an adult woman who had mild COVID-19 (a few samples of this study predate the infection). Cell type and time point are not known. Source material: PBMCs or a T cell subset sorted from them (not recorded which). The chain employs TRBV12-3 or TRBV12-4 and TRBJ1-2; no definite D call. CDR3 loop: CASRITAGDGYTF. The CDR3 DNA is TGTGCCAGCAGAATTACGGCCGGGGATGGCTACACCTTC.